This T cell receptor (beta chain) is from a study of CD8 T cells in ankylosing spondylitis (dated by TCRdb to 2015 to 2018). Background on the whole study: T cell receptor beta repertoires were profiled in healthy donors and ankylosing spondylitis patients so that disease-linked TCR variants could be found. The whole study cohort included 85 to 120 healthy donors and about two dozen ankylosing spondylitis patients. Samples of peripheral blood were taken, and for ankylosing spondylitis patients, synovial fluid was collected as well. General findings and caveats noted by the study authors: Some motif variants were previously reported in synovial fluid and blood of reactive arthritis patients, suggesting common disease-initiation mechanisms. Blood from ankylosing spondylitis patients appeared to be characterized by a TCR beta motif composed of eight highly homologous amino acid variants. Significant enrichment of the disease-linked clones was reported in matched synovial fluid samples from ankylosing spondylitis patients. The disease-linked clones showed a CD8+ phenotype and occurred at relatively low frequencies in peripheral blood.

Worth noting for this clonotype: It lacks a known antigen. The sample holds no much larger clone one base away, and base qualities are not on file.

Sequencing relied on an Illumina HiSeq 2500. Quantitative 5'-RACE with molecular barcodes was the method used to prepare the TCR beta libraries. In the original analysis: A new computational method based on a probabilistic model of VDJ rearrangement was used to identify disease-linked TCR variants. Starting from the raw public reads, TCRdb applied fastp trimming at Q25, assembled clones with MiXCR and retained in-frame beta chains. Records with the same CDR3 protein are collapsed into one entry carrying the most frequent genes and DNA. The V and J calls were not made by the authors but by TCRdb's processing. The sample table lists fewer than 250,000 distinct CDR3 sequences, under 35% of them with a count of one. The leading ten clones occupy roughly 4.2% of the sample. Including the terminal cysteine and phenylalanine, the CDR3 comprises 15 residues. Only the CDR3 DNA is retained, 45 bases long and in frame from the first base. CDR1 and CDR2 were assigned from the germline V gene as MNHEY and SVGAGI. Relative to germline, V is missing 2 bases and J is missing 4 bases, with 6 bases of the junction outside any gene match.

Sequenced input: blood, either unsorted or a sorted T cell fraction (not recorded which). Recombination linked TRBV6-5 to TRBJ1-2; TRBD1 lines up with 8 middle nucleotides. The origin of this receptor is a male donor with ankylosing spondylitis or in good health (not recorded which). The CDR3 reads CASSYGQGVFYGYTF. Read as DNA, the sequence is TGTGCCAGCAGTTACGGACAGGGTGTTTTCTATGGCTACACCTTC.